This T cell receptor beta chain was captured in a study of blood T cell repertoires in COVID-19. As for this clone: This specimen includes other DNA sequences encoding the same CDR3.

Clones were read by immunoSEQ multiplex PCR, and TCRdb kept only the in-frame ones, dropping some. The table shows tens of thousands of clones, with around 83% occurring only once. The CDR3 extends over 15 amino acids. Germline V gene sequence: CDR1 SGHDN, CDR2 FVKESK. V lost 4 bases and J lost 4; bases outside the gene matches: 5. The clonotype comes from a middle-aged man with active COVID-19. V is TRBV14 and J is TRBJ1-2, with 11 bases identical to TRBD1. Sequenced: peripheral blood. CDR3 sequence: CASSLRTGGLYGYTF. The DNA of the CDR3 is TGTGCCAGCAGCCTACGGACAGGGGGCCTCTATGGCTACACCTTC.